Here is one T cell receptor beta chain with its context. Its matching antigen is unknown. A much larger clone sits a single nucleotide away, making a read error possible. The data derive from a study of T cells after yellow fever vaccination. They built TCR cDNA with 5'RACE template switching, a step that put in a universal primer site and UMIs. Using its own MiXCR run on the 5' RACE reads, TCRdb lists one record per CDR3 protein. The table shows more than 300,000 distinct CDR3 sequences, with approximately 7% occurring only once. Study-level findings and limits: Weaker in magnitude, the secondary response showed a faster peak on day 5 versus 15.

With 3 bases clipped from V and 6 bases from J, the junction kept 6 bases outside the gene matches. This CDR3 is built from 14 residues. Germline lookup yields CDR1 SGHTA and CDR2 FQGTGA. The rearrangement joins TRBV7-3 to TRBJ2-7, with 9 bases fitting TRBD1. The receptor comes from a man aged 18 to 35 who received the YFV17D yellow fever vaccine. This specimen consisted of PBMCs, obtained roughly seven weeks after the first yellow fever vaccination. This CDR3 is CASSLGQGDFEQYF. The DNA of the CDR3 is TGTGCCAGCAGCTTGGGACAGGGAGACTTCGAGCAGTACTTC.